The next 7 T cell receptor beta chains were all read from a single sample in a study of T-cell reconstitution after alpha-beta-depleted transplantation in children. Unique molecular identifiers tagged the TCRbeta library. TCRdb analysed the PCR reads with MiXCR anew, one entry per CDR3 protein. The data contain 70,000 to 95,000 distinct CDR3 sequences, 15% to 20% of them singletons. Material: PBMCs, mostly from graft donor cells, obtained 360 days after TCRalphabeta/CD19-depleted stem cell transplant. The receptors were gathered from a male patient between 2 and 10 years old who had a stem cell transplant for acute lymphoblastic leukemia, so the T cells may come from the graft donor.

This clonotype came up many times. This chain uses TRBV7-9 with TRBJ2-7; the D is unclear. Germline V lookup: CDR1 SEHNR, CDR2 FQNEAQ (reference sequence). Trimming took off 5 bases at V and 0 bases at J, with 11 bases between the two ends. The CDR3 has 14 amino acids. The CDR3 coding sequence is TGTGCCAGCAGCCAGAGAGACATCTCCTACGAGCAGTACTTC. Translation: CASSQRDISYEQYF.

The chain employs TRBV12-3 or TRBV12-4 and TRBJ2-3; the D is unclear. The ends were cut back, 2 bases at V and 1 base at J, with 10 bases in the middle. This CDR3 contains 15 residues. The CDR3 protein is CASSLSSVGTDTQYF. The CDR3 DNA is TGTGCCAGCAGTTTATCCTCGGTGGGCACAGATACGCAGTATTTT.

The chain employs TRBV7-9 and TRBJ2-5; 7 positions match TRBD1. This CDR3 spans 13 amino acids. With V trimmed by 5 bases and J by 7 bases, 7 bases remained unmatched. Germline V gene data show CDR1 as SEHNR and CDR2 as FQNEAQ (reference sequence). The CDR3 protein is CASSLFGTVTQYF. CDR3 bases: TGTGCCAGCAGCCTATTCGGGACAGTGACCCAGTACTTC.

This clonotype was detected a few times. The CDR3 is CASSRTVNTEAFF. DNA for the CDR3: TGTGCCAGCAGCCGGACAGTCAACACTGAAGCTTTCTTT. V is TRBV12-3 or TRBV12-4 and J is TRBJ1-1; weak D call: TRBD1 (6 bases). The CDR3 has 13 residues. Trimming removed 6 bases at V and 2 bases at J, with 10 bases between.

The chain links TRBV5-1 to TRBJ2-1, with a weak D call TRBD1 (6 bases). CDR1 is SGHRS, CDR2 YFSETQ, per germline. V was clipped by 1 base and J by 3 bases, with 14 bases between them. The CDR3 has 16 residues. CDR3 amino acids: CASSLNPTGFYNEQFF. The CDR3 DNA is TGCGCCAGCAGCTTGAACCCGACAGGATTCTACAATGAGCAGTTCTTC.

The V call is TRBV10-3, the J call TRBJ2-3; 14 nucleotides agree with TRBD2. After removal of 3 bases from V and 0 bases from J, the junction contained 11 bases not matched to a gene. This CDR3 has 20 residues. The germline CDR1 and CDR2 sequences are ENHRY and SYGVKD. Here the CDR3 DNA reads TGTGCCATCAGTGACCGGACTAGCGGGAGGTCAATGGCTAGCACAGATACGCAGTATTTT. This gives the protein CAISDRTSGRSMASTDTQYF.

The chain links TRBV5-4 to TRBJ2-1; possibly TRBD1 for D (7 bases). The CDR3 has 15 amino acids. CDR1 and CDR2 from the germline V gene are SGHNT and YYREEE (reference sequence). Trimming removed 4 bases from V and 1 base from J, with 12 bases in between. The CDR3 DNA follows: TGTGCCAGCAGCGAGGGGGCGGGGTCCTACAATGAGCAGTTCTTC. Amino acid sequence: CASSEGAGSYNEQFF.